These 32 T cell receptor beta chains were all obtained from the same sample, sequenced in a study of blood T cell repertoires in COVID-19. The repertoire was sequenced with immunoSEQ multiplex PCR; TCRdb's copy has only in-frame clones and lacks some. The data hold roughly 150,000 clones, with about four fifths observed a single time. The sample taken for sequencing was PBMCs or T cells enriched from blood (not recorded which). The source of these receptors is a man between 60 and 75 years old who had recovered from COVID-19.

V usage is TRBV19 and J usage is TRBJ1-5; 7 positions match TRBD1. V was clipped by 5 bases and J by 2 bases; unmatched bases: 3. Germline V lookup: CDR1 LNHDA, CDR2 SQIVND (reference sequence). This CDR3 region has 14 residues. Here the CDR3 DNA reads TGTGCCAGTAGTGCCGACAGGGGCAATCAGCCCCAGCATTTT. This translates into CASSADRGNQPQHF.

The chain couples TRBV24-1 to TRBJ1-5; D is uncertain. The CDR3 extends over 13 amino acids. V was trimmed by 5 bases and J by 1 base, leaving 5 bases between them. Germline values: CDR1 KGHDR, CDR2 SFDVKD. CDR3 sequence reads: CATSVSSNQPQHF. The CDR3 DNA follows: TGTGCCACCAGTGTGTCAAGCAATCAGCCCCAGCATTTT.

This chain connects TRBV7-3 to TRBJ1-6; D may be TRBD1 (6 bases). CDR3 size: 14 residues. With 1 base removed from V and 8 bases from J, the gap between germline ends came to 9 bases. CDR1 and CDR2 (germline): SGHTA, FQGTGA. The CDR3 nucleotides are TGTGCCAGCAGCTTAAGGGCAGGGGATTCACCCCTCCACTTT. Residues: CASSLRAGDSPLHF.

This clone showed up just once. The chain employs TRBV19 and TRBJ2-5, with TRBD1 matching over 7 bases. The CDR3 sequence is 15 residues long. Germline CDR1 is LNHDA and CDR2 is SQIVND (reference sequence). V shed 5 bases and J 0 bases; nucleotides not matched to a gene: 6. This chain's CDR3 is CASSLRDRHQETQYF. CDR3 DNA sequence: TGTGCCAGTAGTCTCCGGGACAGACACCAAGAGACCCAGTACTTC.

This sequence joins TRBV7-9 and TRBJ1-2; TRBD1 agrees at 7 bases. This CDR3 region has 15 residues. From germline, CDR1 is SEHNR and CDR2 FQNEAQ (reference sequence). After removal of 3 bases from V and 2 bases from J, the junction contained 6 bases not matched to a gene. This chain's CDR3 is CASSLPDRPNYGYTF. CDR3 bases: TGTGCCAGCAGCTTGCCGGACAGGCCGAACTATGGCTACACCTTC.

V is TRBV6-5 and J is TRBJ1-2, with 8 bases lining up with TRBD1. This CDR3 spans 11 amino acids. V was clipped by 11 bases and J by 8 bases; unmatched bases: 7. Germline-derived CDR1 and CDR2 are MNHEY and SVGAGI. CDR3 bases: TGTGCCGGGGACAGGCCAGGCGGCTACACCTTC. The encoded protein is CAGDRPGGYTF.

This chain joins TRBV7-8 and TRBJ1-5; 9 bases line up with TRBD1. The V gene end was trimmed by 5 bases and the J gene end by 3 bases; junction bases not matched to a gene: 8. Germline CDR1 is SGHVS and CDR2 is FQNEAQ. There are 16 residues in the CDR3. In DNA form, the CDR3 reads TGTGCCAGCAGCCCCGGACAGGGGTCGTCCAATCAGCCCCAGCATTTT. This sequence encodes CASSPGQGSSNQPQHF.

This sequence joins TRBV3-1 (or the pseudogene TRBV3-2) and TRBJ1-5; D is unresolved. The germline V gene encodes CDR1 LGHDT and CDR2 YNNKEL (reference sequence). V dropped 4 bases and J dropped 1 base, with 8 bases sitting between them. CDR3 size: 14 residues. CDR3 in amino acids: CASSPSLSNQPQHF. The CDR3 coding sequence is TGTGCCAGCAGCCCCTCTTTAAGCAATCAGCCCCAGCATTTT.

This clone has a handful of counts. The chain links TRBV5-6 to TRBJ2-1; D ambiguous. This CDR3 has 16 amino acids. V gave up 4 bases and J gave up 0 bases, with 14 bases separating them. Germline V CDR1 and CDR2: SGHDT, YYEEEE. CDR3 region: CASSRRGTHSYNEQFF. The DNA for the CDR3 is TGTGCCAGCAGCCGCCGAGGCACCCACTCCTACAATGAGCAGTTCTTC.

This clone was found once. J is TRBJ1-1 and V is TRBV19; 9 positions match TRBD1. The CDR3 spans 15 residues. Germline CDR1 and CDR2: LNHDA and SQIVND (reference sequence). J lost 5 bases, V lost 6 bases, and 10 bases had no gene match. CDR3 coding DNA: TGTGCCAGTAGGAATAACAGGGGGCGGGATACTGAAGCTTTCTTT. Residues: CASRNNRGRDTEAFF. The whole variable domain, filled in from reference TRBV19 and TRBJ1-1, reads DGGITQSPKYLFRKEGQNVTLSCEQNLNHDAMYWYRQDPGQGLRLIYYSQIVNDFQKGDIAEGYSVSREKKESFPLTVTSAQKNPTAFYLCASRNNRGRDTEAFFGQGTRLTVV.

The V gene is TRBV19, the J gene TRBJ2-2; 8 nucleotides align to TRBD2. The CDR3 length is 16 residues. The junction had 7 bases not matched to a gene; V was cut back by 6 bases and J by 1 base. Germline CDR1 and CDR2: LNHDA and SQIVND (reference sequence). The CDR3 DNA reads TGTGCCAGTAGCTATGGCCTAGCGGGGAACACCGGGGAGCTGTTTTTT. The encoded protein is CASSYGLAGNTGELFF.

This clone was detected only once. The CDR3 DNA reads as TGTGCCAGTAGTATTACGGCGGTAAGCTCCTACGAGCAGTACTTC. Translation: CASSITAVSSYEQYF. V is TRBV19 and J is TRBJ2-7; D not resolved. The V gene's germline CDR1 is LNHDA and CDR2 SQIVND (reference sequence). Trimming shortened V by 3 bases and J by 0 bases, and 12 bases separated the two germline ends. The CDR3 loop spans 15 amino acids.

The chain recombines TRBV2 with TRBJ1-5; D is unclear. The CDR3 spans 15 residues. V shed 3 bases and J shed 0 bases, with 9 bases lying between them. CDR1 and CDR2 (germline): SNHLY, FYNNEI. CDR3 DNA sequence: TGTGCCAGCAGTGATCGGAGTTATAGCAATCAGCCCCAGCATTTT. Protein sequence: CASSDRSYSNQPQHF.

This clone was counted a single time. The CDR3 coding sequence is TGTGCCAGCTCACCAAATGCGGACAGTGAAAAACTGTTTTTT. Translating it yields CASSPNADSEKLFF. The chain carries TRBV18 and TRBJ1-4; weak D call: TRBD1 (6 bases). Trimming stripped 2 bases from V and 7 bases from J, with 11 bases between. CDR1 is KGHSH, CDR2 LQKENI, per germline. The CDR3 runs to 14 residues.

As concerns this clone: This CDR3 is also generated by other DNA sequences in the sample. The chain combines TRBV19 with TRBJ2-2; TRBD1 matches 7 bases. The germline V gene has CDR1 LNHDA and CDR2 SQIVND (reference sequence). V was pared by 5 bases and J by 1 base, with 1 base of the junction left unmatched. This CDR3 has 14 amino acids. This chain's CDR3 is CASSYRGNTGELFF. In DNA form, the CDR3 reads TGTGCCAGTAGTTACAGGGGGAACACCGGGGAGCTGTTTTTT.

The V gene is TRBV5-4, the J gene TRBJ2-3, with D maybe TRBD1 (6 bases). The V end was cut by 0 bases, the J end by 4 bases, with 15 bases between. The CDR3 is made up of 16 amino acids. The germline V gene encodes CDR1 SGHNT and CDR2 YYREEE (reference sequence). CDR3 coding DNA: TGTGCCAGCAGCTTGGTGGGGGCCATGAGGGCAGATACGCAGTATTTT. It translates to CASSLVGAMRADTQYF.

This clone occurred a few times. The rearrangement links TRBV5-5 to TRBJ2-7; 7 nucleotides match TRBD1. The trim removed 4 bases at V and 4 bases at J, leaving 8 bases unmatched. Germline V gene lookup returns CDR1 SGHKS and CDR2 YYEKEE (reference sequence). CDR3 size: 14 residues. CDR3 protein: CASSISTGSYEQYF. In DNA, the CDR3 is TGTGCCAGCAGCATTTCGACAGGGTCTTACGAGCAGTACTTC. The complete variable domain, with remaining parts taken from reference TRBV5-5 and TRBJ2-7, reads DAGVTQSPTHLIKTRGQQVTLRCSPISGHKSVSWYQQVLGQGPQFIFQYYEKEERGRGNFPDRFSARQFPNYSSELNVNALLLGDSALYLCASSISTGSYEQYFGPGTRLTVT.

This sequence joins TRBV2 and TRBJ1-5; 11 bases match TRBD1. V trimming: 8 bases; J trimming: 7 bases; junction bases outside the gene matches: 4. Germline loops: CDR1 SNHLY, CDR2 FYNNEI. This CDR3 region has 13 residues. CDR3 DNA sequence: TGTGCCAGCGGACAGGGGGCTGGGCAGCCCCAGCATTTT. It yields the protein CASGQGAGQPQHF. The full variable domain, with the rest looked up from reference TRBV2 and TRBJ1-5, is EPEVTQTPSHQVTQMGQEVILRCVPISNHLYFYWYRQILGQKVEFLVSFYNNEISEKSEIFDDQFSVERPDGSNFTLKIRSTKLEDSAMYFCASGQGAGQPQHFGDGTRLSIL.

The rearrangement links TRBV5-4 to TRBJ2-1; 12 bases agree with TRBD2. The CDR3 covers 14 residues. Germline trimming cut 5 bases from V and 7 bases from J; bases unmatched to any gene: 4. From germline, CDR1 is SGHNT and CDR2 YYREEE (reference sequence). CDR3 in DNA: TGTGCCAGCAGGGGGGGACTAGCGGGTAATGAGCAGTTCTTC. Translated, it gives CASRGGLAGNEQFF.

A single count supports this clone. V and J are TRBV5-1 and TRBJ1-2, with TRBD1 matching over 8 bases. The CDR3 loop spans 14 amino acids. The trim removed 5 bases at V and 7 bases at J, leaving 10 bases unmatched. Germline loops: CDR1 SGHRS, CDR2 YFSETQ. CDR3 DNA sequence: TGCGCCAGCAGTTATGGACAGGGATCGTCTGGCTACACCTTC. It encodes CASSYGQGSSGYTF.

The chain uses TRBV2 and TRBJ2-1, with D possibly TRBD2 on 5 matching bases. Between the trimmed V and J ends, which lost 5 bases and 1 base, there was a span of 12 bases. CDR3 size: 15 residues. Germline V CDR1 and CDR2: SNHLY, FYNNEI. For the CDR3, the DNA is TGTGCCAGCAGTCCGGACTTGGGGTCCTACAATGAGCAGTTCTTC. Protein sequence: CASSPDLGSYNEQFF. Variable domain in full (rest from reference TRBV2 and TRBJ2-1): EPEVTQTPSHQVTQMGQEVILRCVPISNHLYFYWYRQILGQKVEFLVSFYNNEISEKSEIFDDQFSVERPDGSNFTLKIRSTKLEDSAMYFCASSPDLGSYNEQFFGPGTRLTVL.

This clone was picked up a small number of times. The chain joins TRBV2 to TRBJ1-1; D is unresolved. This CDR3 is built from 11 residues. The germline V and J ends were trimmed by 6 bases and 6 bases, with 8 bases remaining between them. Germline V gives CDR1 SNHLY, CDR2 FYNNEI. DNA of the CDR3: TGTGCCAGCAGAGGAGGCCCTGAAGCTTTCTTT. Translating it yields CASRGGPEAFF.

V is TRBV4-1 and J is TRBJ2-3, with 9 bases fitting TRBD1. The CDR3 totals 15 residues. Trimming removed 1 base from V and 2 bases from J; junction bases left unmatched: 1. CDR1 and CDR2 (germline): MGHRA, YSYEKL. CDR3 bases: TGCGCCAGCAGCCAAGGGGACAGGGACACAGATACGCAGTATTTT. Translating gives CASSQGDRDTDTQYF.

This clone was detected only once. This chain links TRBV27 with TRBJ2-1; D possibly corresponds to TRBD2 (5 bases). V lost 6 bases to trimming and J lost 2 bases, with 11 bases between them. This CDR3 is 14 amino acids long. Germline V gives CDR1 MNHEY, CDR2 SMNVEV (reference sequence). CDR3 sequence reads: CASSPRLTYNEQFF. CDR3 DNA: TGTGCCAGCAGCCCTCGACTAACCTACAATGAGCAGTTCTTC.

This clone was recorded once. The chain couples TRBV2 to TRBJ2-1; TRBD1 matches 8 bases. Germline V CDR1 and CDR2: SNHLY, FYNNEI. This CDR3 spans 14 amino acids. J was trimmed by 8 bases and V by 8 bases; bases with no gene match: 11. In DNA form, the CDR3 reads TGTGCCAGCCTTTCTAGGTCAGGGGGCGATGAGCAGTTCTTC. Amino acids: CASLSRSGGDEQFF. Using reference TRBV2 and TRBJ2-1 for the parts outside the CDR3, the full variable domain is EPEVTQTPSHQVTQMGQEVILRCVPISNHLYFYWYRQILGQKVEFLVSFYNNEISEKSEIFDDQFSVERPDGSNFTLKIRSTKLEDSAMYFCASLSRSGGDEQFFGPGTRLTVL.

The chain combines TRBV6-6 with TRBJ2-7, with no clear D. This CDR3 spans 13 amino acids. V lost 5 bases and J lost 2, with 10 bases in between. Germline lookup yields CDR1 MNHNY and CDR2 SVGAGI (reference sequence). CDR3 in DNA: TGTGCCAGCAGTCAACCGGTCCCCTACGAGCAGTACTTC. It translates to CASSQPVPYEQYF.

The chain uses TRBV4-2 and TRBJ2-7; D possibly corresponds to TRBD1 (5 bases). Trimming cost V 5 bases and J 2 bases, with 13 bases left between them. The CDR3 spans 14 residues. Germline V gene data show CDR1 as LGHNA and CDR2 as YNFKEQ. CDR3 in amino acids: CASSLSPGPYEQYF. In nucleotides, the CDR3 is TGTGCCAGCAGCTTAAGTCCAGGGCCCTACGAGCAGTACTTC.

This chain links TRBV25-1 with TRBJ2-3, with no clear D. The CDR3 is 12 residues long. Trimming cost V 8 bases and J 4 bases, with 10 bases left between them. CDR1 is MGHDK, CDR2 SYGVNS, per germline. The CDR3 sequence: CASCSSSDTQYF. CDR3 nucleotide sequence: TGTGCCAGCTGTTCTTCGTCAGATACGCAGTATTTT.

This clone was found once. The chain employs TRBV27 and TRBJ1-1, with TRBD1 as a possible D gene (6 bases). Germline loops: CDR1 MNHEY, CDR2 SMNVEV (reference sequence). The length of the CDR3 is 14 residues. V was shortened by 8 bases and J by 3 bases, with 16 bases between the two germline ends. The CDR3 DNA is TGTGCCAGCCCAGGACAGCCTGCCGACACTGAAGCTTTCTTT. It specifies CASPGQPADTEAFF.

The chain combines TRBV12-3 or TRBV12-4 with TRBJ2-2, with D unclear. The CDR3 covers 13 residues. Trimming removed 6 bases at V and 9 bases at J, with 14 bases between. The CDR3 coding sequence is TGTGCCAGCAGCCGCGTCTCGTTGAGGGAGCTGTTTTTT. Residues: CASSRVSLRELFF.

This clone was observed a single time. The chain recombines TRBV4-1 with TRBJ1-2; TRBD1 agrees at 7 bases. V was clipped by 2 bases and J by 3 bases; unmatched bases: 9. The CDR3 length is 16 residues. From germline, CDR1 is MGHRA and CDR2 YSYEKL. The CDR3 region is CASSQSVDRTHYGYTF. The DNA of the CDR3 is TGCGCCAGCAGCCAATCTGTGGACAGGACCCACTATGGCTACACCTTC.

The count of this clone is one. Here the CDR3 DNA reads TGTGCCAGCAGCTTAGTTGGGGGGGATGAAAAACTGTTTTTT. Its protein is CASSLVGGDEKLFF. This chain joins TRBV7-2 and TRBJ1-4; a possible D gene is TRBD1 (5 bases). Between the trimmed V and J ends, which lost 1 base and 6 bases, there was a span of 9 bases. The CDR3 loop spans 14 amino acids. Germline CDR1 reads SGHTA; CDR2 reads FQGNSA.